This TCR beta chain was sequenced in a study of blood T cell repertoires in COVID-19. In the study overall: Acute and convalescent COVID-19 samples came from the United States, Italy and Spain. The analysed material was cDNA or gDNA that came from T cells, B-cell-depleted T cells, or PBMCs.

As originally analysed: Reference gene primers were amplified, and this amplification served to estimate nucleated cell counts. Here immunoSEQ multiplex PCR was the method, and the copy in TCRdb shows in-frame clones only, minus some. The V and J calls and clone size are taken from that table; D and trimming were inferred from the DNA. The table lists 200,000 to 250,000 clones, around 90% of them singletons. With 4 bases clipped from V and 1 base from J, the junction kept 5 bases outside the gene matches. CDR3 length equals 15 residues. The germline gives CDR1 KGHDR, CDR2 SFDVKD. The TCR comes from a man aged 25-45 years with acute or convalescent COVID-19. This chain links TRBV24-1 with TRBJ2-5; 7 bases map to TRBD1. The sequenced sample was peripheral blood. CDR3 residues: CATSDRTGLQETQYF. The CDR3 nucleotides are TGTGCCACCAGTGACAGGACAGGTCTCCAAGAGACCCAGTACTTC.